This T cell receptor beta chain was recovered during a study of blood T cell repertoires in COVID-19. Turning to the study itself: Sources were T cells, B-cell-depleted T cells, or PBMCs; the material itself was cDNA or gDNA.

Some clones are missing from TCRdb's copy, which holds only in-frame ones; the method was immunoSEQ multiplex PCR. The sample consists of 110,000 or so clones, around 84% of them appearing once. V was clipped by 7 bases and J by 5 bases, with 20 bases between them. Germline assignment: CDR1 SGHTA and CDR2 FQGNSA. The CDR3 is 15 amino acids. The sample taken for sequencing was peripheral blood. The TCR sequence derives from a woman aged 40 to 50 with acute or convalescent COVID-19. The V call is TRBV7-2, the J call TRBJ1-1; D unclear. The DNA of the CDR3 is TGTGCCAGCAACCCCCGACGATATGGGAGGACTGAAGCTTTCTTT. Translating it yields CASNPRRYGRTEAFF.